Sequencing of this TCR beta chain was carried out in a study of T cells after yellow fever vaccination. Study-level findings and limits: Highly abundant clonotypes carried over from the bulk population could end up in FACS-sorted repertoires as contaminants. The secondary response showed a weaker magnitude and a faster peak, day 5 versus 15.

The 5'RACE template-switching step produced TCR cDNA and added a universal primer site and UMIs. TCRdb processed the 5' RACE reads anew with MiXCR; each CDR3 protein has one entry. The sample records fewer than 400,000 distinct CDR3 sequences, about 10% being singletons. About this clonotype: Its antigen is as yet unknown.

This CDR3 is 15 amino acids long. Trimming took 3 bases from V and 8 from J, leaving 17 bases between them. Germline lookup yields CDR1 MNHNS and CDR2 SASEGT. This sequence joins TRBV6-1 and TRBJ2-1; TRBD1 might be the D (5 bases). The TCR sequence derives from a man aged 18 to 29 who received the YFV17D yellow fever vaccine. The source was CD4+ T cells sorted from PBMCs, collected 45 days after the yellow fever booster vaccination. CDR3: CASSDTTVFRDEQFF. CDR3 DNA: TGTGCCAGCAGTGATACGACAGTCTTTAGAGATGAGCAGTTCTTC.